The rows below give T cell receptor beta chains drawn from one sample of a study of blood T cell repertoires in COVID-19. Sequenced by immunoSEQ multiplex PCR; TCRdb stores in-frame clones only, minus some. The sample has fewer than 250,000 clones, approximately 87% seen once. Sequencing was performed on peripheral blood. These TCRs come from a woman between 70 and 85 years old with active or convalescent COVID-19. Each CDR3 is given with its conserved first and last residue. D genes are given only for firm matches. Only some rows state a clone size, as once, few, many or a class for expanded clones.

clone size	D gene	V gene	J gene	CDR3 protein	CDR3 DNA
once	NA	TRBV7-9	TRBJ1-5	CASSLAFPIGGASNQPQHF	TGTGCCAGCAGCTTAGCTTTTCCAATCGGGGGGGCTAGCAATCAGCCCCAGCATTTT
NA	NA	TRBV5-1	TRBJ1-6	CASSSRDAGGNSPLHF	TGCGCCAGCAGCTCCCGGGACGCCGGAGGGAATTCACCCCTCCACTTT
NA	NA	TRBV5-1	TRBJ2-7	CASSSDWGSEEQYF	TGCGCCAGCAGCTCGGACTGGGGATCGGAGGAGCAGTACTTC
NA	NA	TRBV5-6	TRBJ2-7	CASSLRASFYEQYF	TGTGCCAGCAGCCTGCGGGCTTCCTTTTACGAGCAGTACTTC
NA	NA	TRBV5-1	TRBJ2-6	CASSPTVSGANVLTF	TGCGCCAGCAGCCCAACAGTCTCTGGGGCCAACGTCCTGACTTTC
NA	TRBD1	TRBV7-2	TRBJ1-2	CASSLGTGDNYGYTF	TGTGCCAGCAGCTTAGGTACAGGGGATAACTATGGCTACACCTTC
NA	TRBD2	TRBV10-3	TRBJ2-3	CAISDALAGRADTQYF	TGTGCCATCAGTGATGCGCTAGCGGGAAGAGCAGATACGCAGTATTTT
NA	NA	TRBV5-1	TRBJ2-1	CASSLVSGVGNEQFF	TGCGCCAGCAGCTTGGTGTCAGGGGTAGGAAATGAGCAGTTCTTC
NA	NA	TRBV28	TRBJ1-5	CASSVQNQPQHF	TGTGCCAGCAGTGTTCAGAATCAGCCCCAGCATTTT
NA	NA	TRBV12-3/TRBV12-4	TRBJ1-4	CASSRTENEKLFF	TGTGCCAGCAGTAGGACAGAGAATGAAAAACTGTTTTTT
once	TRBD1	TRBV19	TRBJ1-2	CASKDRGLVDYGYTF	TGTGCCAGTAAGGACAGGGGGTTGGTGGACTATGGCTACACCTTC
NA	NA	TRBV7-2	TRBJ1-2	CASSLAKGDYGYTF	TGTGCCAGCAGCTTAGCGAAAGGAGACTATGGCTACACCTTC
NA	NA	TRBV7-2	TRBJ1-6	CASSLLQGPALGSPLHF	TGTGCCAGCAGCTTACTCCAGGGGCCGGCACTTGGGTCACCCCTCCACTTT
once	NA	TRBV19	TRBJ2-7	CASSIGAGSYEQYF	TGTGCCAGTAGTATAGGGGCGGGATCCTACGAGCAGTACTTC
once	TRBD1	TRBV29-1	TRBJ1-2	CSVFIPGRDRGFNYGYTF	TGCAGCGTTTTCATTCCCGGCCGGGACAGGGGTTTTAACTATGGCTACACCTTC
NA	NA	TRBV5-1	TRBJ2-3	CASSRDTADTQYF	TGCGCCAGCAGCCGGGACACCGCAGATACGCAGTATTTT
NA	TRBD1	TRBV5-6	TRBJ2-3	CASSGKGAWGYTDTQYF	TGTGCCAGCAGCGGGAAGGGGGCGTGGGGGTACACAGATACGCAGTATTTT
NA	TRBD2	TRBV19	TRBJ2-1	CASSPHSGRQFF	TGTGCCAGTAGTCCTCATAGCGGGAGGCAGTTCTTC
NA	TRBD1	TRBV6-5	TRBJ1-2	CASRTGEWGYGYTF	TGTGCCAGCAGGACAGGGGAATGGGGCTATGGCTACACCTTC
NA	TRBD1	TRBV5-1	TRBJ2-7	CASSLGTASGEQYF	TGCGCCAGCAGCTTAGGGACAGCCTCGGGCGAGCAGTACTTC
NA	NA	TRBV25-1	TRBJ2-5	CASSEWAGQETQYF	TGTGCCAGCAGTGAATGGGCAGGGCAAGAGACCCAGTACTTC
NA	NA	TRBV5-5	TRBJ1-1	CARIRGSLNTEAFF	TGTGCCCGAATCCGGGGGTCCTTGAACACTGAAGCTTTCTTT
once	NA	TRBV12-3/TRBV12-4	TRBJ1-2	CASGARGYTF	TGTGCCAGCGGGGCACGGGGCTACACCTTC
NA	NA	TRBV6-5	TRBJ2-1	CASRQNRPNEQFF	TGTGCCAGCAGGCAGAACAGGCCCAATGAGCAGTTCTTC
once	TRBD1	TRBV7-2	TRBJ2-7	CASSPTGTGGEQYF	TGTGCCAGCAGTCCGACCGGGACAGGGGGAGAGCAGTACTTC
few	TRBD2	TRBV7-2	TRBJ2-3	CASSRGLAGTDTQYF	TGTGCCAGCAGCCGGGGACTAGCGGGAACAGATACGCAGTATTTT
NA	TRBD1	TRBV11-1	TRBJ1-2	CASSLGQGGYGYTF	TGTGCCAGCAGCTTAGGACAGGGAGGATATGGCTACACCTTC
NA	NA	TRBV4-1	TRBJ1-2	CASQRGLGSDGYTF	TGCGCCAGTCAACGGGGGTTAGGTTCTGATGGCTACACCTTC
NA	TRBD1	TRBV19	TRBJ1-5	CASSAQGAGNQPQHF	TGTGCCAGTAGTGCTCAGGGGGCAGGCAATCAGCCCCAGCATTTT
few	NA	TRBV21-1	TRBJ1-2	CASSKEQGAYGYTF	TGTGCCAGCAGCAAAGAACAGGGGGCCTATGGCTACACCTTC
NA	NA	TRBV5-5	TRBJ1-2	CASSTQRVGYNGYTF	TGTGCCAGCAGCACTCAGCGGGTTGGCTATAATGGCTACACCTTC
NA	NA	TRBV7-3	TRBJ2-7	CASSLIGTPSTYEQYF	TGTGCCAGCAGCTTAATAGGGACACCGTCTACCTACGAGCAGTACTTC
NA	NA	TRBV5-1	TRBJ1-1	CASSPAAGTEAFF	TGCGCCAGCAGCCCGGCCGCGGGCACTGAAGCTTTCTTT
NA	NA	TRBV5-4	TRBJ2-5	CASSLVGAGETQYF	TGTGCCAGCAGCTTGGTAGGGGCGGGGGAGACCCAGTACTTC
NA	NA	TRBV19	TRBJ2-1	CASSSLGGNEQFF	TGTGCCAGTAGTTCCCTGGGGGGCAATGAGCAGTTCTTC
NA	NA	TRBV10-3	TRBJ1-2	CAISEETDFGYTF	TGTGCCATCAGTGAGGAGACAGACTTTGGCTACACCTTC
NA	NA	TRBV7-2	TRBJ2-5	CASSPRRGETQYF	TGTGCCAGCAGCCCCCGACGGGGGGAGACCCAGTACTTC
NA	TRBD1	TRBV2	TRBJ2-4	CASSGDRAGQYF	TGTGCCAGCAGTGGGGACAGGGCGGGTCAGTACTTC
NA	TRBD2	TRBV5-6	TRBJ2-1	CASSFGTSGWVEQFF	TGTGCCAGCAGCTTTGGGACTAGCGGGTGGGTTGAGCAGTTCTTC
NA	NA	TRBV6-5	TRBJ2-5	CASSYGAGSGETQYF	TGTGCCAGCAGTTACGGGGCGGGGTCGGGGGAGACCCAGTACTTC
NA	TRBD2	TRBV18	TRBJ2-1	CASQMGGTEEQFF	TGTGCCAGCCAGATGGGGGGGACGGAAGAGCAGTTCTTC
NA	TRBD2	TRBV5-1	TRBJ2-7	CASSLGSTGLASYEQYF	TGCGCCAGCAGCTTGGGGTCCACGGGACTAGCCTCCTACGAGCAGTACTTC